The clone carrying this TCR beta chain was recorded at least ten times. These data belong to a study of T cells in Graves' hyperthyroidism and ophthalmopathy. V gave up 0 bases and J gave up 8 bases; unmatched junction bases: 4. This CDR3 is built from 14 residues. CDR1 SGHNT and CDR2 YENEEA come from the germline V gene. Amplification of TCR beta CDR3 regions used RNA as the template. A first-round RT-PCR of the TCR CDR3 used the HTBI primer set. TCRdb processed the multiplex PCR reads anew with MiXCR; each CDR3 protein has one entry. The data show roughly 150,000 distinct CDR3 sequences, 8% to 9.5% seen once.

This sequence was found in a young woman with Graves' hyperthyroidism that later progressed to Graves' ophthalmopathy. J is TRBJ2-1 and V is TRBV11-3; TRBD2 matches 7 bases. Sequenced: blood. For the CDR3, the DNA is TGTGCCAGCAGCTTAGAAGGACTAGGTTATGAGCAGTTCTTC. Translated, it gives CASSLEGLGYEQFF.